A single sample gave rise to the 26 T cell receptor beta chains below, sequenced in a study of vaccination effects on CD4 cells after COVID-19. Only in-frame clones appear in the TCRdb table, and some are missing; sequencing was by immunoSEQ multiplex PCR. Of 25,000 to 30,000 clones in the sample, 70% to 75% are singletons; the top ten hold approximately 10%. After expansion with viral peptide pools in the ViraFEST assay, antigen-specific CD4+ T cells were sequenced. At the end of about 9 days of culture, CD4+ T cells were isolated. Two-dose BNT162b2 or mRNA-1273 vaccination was given to participants. Antigens of these TCRs are unknown. Specimen: CD4+ T cells from PBMCs cultured with HCoV-NL63 spike peptides, collected after COVID-19 vaccination. All receptors come from a human donor who received a COVID-19 vaccine.

This clone was seen a handful of times. J is TRBJ1-1 and V is TRBV29-1; 11 bases line up with TRBD1. Germline-derived CDR1 and CDR2 are SQVTM and ANQGSEA. The CDR3 has 16 residues. The junction had 8 bases not matched to a gene; V was cut back by 4 bases and J by 1 base. CDR3 sequence (DNA): TGCAGCGTTGGGGGGACAGGGGGTAATACGAACACTGAAGCTTTCTTT. Protein product: CSVGGTGGNTNTEAFF.

This clone showed up just a few times. CDR3 coding DNA: TGTGCCAGCAGCTTACAGGGAGATACGCAGTATTTT. It codes for CASSLQGDTQYF. The chain has TRBV7-9 and TRBJ2-3; weak D call: TRBD1 (5 bases). With 2 bases removed from V and 5 bases from J, the gap between germline ends came to 5 bases. Per the germline V gene, CDR1 is SEHNR and CDR2 is FQNEAQ (reference sequence). The CDR3 has 12 amino acids.

This chain links TRBV19 with TRBJ1-1, with a possible D match to TRBD1 (6 bases). Between the trimmed V and J ends, which lost 7 bases and 4 bases, there was a span of 16 bases. CDR3 length equals 14 residues. CDR1 LNHDA and CDR2 SQIVND come from the germline V gene (reference sequence). The CDR3 here is CASTGGAKLTEAFF. The CDR3 region has the DNA TGTGCCAGTACCGGGGGGGCGAAACTCACTGAAGCTTTCTTT.

The chain links TRBV24-1 to TRBJ1-1, with D unclear. Germline-derived CDR1 and CDR2 are KGHDR and SFDVKD. This CDR3 is 14 amino acids long. V lost 5 bases, J lost 2 bases, and 11 bases lay in between. The CDR3, as DNA: TGTGCCACCAGTGGAGGCTGGGGAAACACTGAAGCTTTCTTT. Protein sequence: CATSGGWGNTEAFF.

The V call is TRBV9, the J call TRBJ1-1; D unresolved. Germline CDR1 is SGDLS and CDR2 is YYNGEE. This CDR3 is built from 14 residues. Trimming left V 0 bases short and J 4 bases short, with 10 bases between. Here the CDR3 reads CASSVGGHATEAFF. Here the CDR3 DNA reads TGTGCCAGCAGCGTAGGCGGTCATGCCACTGAAGCTTTCTTT.

V usage is TRBV7-2 and J usage is TRBJ1-4; 10 nucleotides agree with TRBD1. This CDR3 has 17 amino acids. Germline V CDR1 and CDR2: SGHTA, FQGNSA. J was trimmed by 5 bases and V by 5 bases; bases with no gene match: 11. The CDR3 DNA is TGTGCCAGCAGCCTGGGACAGGGGATAACGATGAATGAAAAACTGTTTTTT. Translating gives CASSLGQGITMNEKLFF.

V and J are TRBV28 and TRBJ1-4, with 10 bases lining up with TRBD1. CDR1 is MDHEN and CDR2 is SYDVKM in the germline V gene. Trimming removed 1 base from V and 3 bases from J; junction bases left unmatched: 2. This CDR3 comprises 16 residues. The CDR3: CASSLSTGGSNEKLFF. The CDR3 DNA reads as TGTGCCAGCAGTTTATCGACAGGGGGCTCTAATGAAAAACTGTTTTTT.

This clone is a singleton in its sample. CDR3 sequence: CASSKVGTGVKPQHF. In DNA, the CDR3 is TGTGCCAGTAGTAAAGTCGGGACAGGGGTTAAGCCCCAGCATTTT. The J gene is TRBJ1-5, the V gene TRBV19; 10 nucleotides match TRBD1. The V gene end was trimmed by 4 bases and the J gene end by 8 bases; junction bases not matched to a gene: 8. From germline, CDR1 is LNHDA and CDR2 SQIVND (reference sequence). The CDR3 length is 15 residues. The full variable domain, with the rest looked up from reference TRBV19 and TRBJ1-5, is DGGITQSPKYLFRKEGQNVTLSCEQNLNHDAMYWYRQDPGQGLRLIYYSQIVNDFQKGDIAEGYSVSREKKESFPLTVTSAQKNPTAFYLCASSKVGTGVKPQHFGDGTRLSIL.

The rearrangement uses TRBV7-2 and TRBJ2-1; D unclear. Germline-derived CDR1 and CDR2 are SGHTA and FQGNSA. V lost 3 bases, J lost 4 bases, and 7 bases lay in between. This CDR3 has 13 residues. The DNA for the CDR3 is TGTGCCAGCAGCTTTCAGCGATACAATGAGCAGTTCTTC. The encoded protein is CASSFQRYNEQFF.

The table lists this clone with a count of one. V is TRBV18 and J is TRBJ2-2, with 14 bases matching TRBD2. CDR3 length: 16 amino acids. Germline-derived CDR1 and CDR2 are KGHSH and LQKENI. The J segment lost 4 bases and the V segment lost 4 bases, leaving 2 bases of the junction unmatched. CDR3 nucleotide sequence: TGTGCCAGCTCACTCGGGACTAGCGGGAGCACCGGGGAGCTGTTTTTT. Translation: CASSLGTSGSTGELFF.

This clone has a handful of counts. The CDR3 here is CATSPDTYNSPLHF. The CDR3 nucleotides read TGTGCCACCAGCCCAGACACATATAATTCACCCCTCCACTTT. The J gene is TRBJ1-6, the V gene TRBV15; D is ambiguous. Germline loops: CDR1 LNHNV, CDR2 YYDKDF (reference sequence). V lost 5 bases to trimming and J lost 4 bases, with 9 bases between them. This CDR3 is 14 amino acids long.

This chain uses TRBV24-1 with TRBJ2-5; D is uncertain. Per germline, CDR1 KGHDR and CDR2 SFDVKD. The CDR3 spans 12 residues. V was shortened by 7 bases and J by 5 bases, with 10 bases between the two germline ends. The CDR3 DNA reads as TGTGCCACCAGCTCGGGCGGTGAGACCCAGTACTTC. The encoded protein is CATSSGGETQYF.

The V call is TRBV5-1, the J call TRBJ2-2; 7 bases match TRBD2. With 2 bases clipped from V and 1 base from J, the junction kept 5 bases outside the gene matches. This CDR3 is built from 16 residues. Germline V gene sequence: CDR1 SGHRS, CDR2 YFSETQ. The DNA for the CDR3 is TGCGCCAGCAGCTTAGTCGGGGGGATGAACACCGGGGAGCTGTTTTTT. This encodes CASSLVGGMNTGELFF.

The chain joins TRBV4-1 to TRBJ1-1; D gene uncertain. V lost 4 bases and J lost 11, with 14 bases in between. Germline CDR1 reads MGHRA; CDR2 reads YSYEKL. The CDR3 runs to 12 residues. The CDR3 reads CASSPSFGVAFF. The CDR3 bases are TGCGCCAGCAGCCCCTCCTTCGGCGTGGCTTTCTTT.

The V call is TRBV4-1, the J call TRBJ2-7; D might be TRBD2 (6 bases). Germline CDR1 MGHRA, CDR2 YSYEKL. The V end lost 2 bases, the J end lost 0 bases, and 17 bases lay between the germline ends. This CDR3 contains 17 residues. The CDR3 region is CASSQPQRSGVSYEQYF. In nucleotides, the CDR3 is TGCGCCAGCAGCCAACCTCAACGGTCGGGGGTCTCCTACGAGCAGTACTTC.

V is TRBV4-1 and J is TRBJ1-5, with D tentatively TRBD1 (5 bases). V dropped 3 bases and J dropped 3 bases, with 18 bases sitting between them. CDR1 is MGHRA, CDR2 YSYEKL, per germline. The CDR3 sequence is 17 residues long. This chain's CDR3 is CASSHLTGTGANQPQHF. The CDR3 nucleotides are TGCGCCAGCAGCCATTTAACCGGGACGGGCGCCAATCAGCCCCAGCATTTT.

This clone was seen more than once but under ten times. J is TRBJ1-5 and V is TRBV5-6; TRBD1 is a possible D gene (5 bases). Germline V lookup: CDR1 SGHDT, CDR2 YYEEEE. This CDR3 has 13 residues. Trimming removed 0 bases from V and 7 bases from J, with 8 bases in between. The DNA of the CDR3 is TGTGCCAGCAGCTTGGATAGGGACCAGCCCCAGCATTTT. Translating gives CASSLDRDQPQHF. Based on the CDR3 plus reference TRBV5-6 and TRBJ1-5, the full variable domain is DAGVTQSPTHLIKTRGQQVTLRCSPKSGHDTVSWYQQALGQGPQFIFQYYEEEERQRGNFPDRFSGHQFPNYSSELNVNALLLGDSALYLCASSLDRDQPQHFGDGTRLSIL.

The CDR3 sequence: CASGTSGLGNEQFF. DNA for the CDR3: TGTGCTAGTGGGACTAGCGGCCTTGGGAATGAGCAGTTCTTC. This chain joins TRBV12-5 and TRBJ2-1, with 9 bases lining up with TRBD2. Germline values: CDR1 LGHNT, CDR2 FRNRAP. This CDR3 has 14 residues. Unmatched junction bases numbered 7, after V lost 6 bases and J lost 7 bases.

J is TRBJ1-5 and V is TRBV6-5, with TRBD1 identical over 10 bases. Germline CDR1 is MNHEY and CDR2 is SVGAGI. The CDR3 consists of 15 residues. Losses at the gene ends were 5 bases for V and 2 bases for J; bases not matched to a gene: 3. Here the CDR3 DNA reads TGTGCCAGCAGTATCGGGACAGGGGGCAATCAGCCCCAGCATTTT. The encoded protein is CASSIGTGGNQPQHF.

The rearrangement joins TRBV19 to TRBJ2-5, with 7 bases lining up with TRBD1. The J segment lost 4 bases and the V segment lost 5 bases, leaving 4 bases of the junction unmatched. The CDR3 has 13 amino acids. Germline CDR1 is LNHDA and CDR2 is SQIVND (reference sequence). The CDR3 loop reads CASSYGTAETQYF. The CDR3 coding sequence is TGTGCCAGTAGTTATGGGACAGCAGAGACCCAGTACTTC.

The chain is built from TRBV6-1 and TRBJ2-7; 9 nucleotides line up with TRBD2. V lost 0 bases to trimming and J lost 0 bases; unmatched junction nucleotides: 15. This CDR3 has 20 residues. Per germline, CDR1 MNHNS and CDR2 SASEGT. The CDR3 coding sequence is TGTGCCAGCAGTGAAGCGCTGATAGGTCTAGCGGGGAGCATCTCCTACGAGCAGTACTTC. This encodes CASSEALIGLAGSISYEQYF.

The chain carries TRBV5-4 and TRBJ1-2; TRBD1 matches at 7 bases. Germline assignment: CDR1 SGHNT and CDR2 YYREEE (reference sequence). Unmatched junction bases numbered 8, after V lost 0 bases and J lost 3 bases. This CDR3 contains 16 residues. The DNA for the CDR3 is TGTGCCAGCAGCTTGGGGACAGGACAGTCTCACTATGGCTACACCTTC. Protein: CASSLGTGQSHYGYTF.

The gene calls are TRBV19 and TRBJ1-5; D remains unclear. The germline V gene encodes CDR1 LNHDA and CDR2 SQIVND (reference sequence). The ends were cut back, 3 bases at V and 2 bases at J, with 11 bases in the middle. The CDR3 sequence is 15 residues long. CDR3 bases: TGTGCCAGTAGTATCATACTGAGGGGCAATCAGCCCCAGCATTTT. Its protein product is CASSIILRGNQPQHF. The full variable domain, rest sourced from reference TRBV19 and TRBJ1-5, is DGGITQSPKYLFRKEGQNVTLSCEQNLNHDAMYWYRQDPGQGLRLIYYSQIVNDFQKGDIAEGYSVSREKKESFPLTVTSAQKNPTAFYLCASSIILRGNQPQHFGDGTRLSIL.

This rearrangement joins TRBV6-5 to TRBJ1-3; a possible D gene is TRBD1 (5 bases). With 11 bases removed from V and 0 bases from J, the gap between germline ends came to 11 bases. The CDR3 has 13 residues. Germline CDR1 MNHEY, CDR2 SVGAGI. The CDR3 DNA reads as TGTGCCGGACGACAGATCTCTGGAAACACCATATATTTT. Amino acid sequence: CAGRQISGNTIYF.

The chain employs TRBV6-5 and TRBJ2-6; D gene ambiguous. CDR1 MNHEY and CDR2 SVGAGI come from the germline V gene. V shed 7 bases and J shed 3 bases, with 4 bases lying between them. The CDR3 contains 12 residues. The CDR3 coding sequence is TGTGCCAGCACTGTTGGGGCCAACGTCCTGACTTTC. As protein: CASTVGANVLTF.

J is TRBJ2-3 and V is TRBV11-3; TRBD2 matches at 13 bases. The V segment lost 6 bases and the J segment 3 bases; nucleotides outside the gene matches: 6. Germline V gene lookup returns CDR1 SGHNT and CDR2 YENEEA. The CDR3 covers 16 residues. CDR3 in amino acids: CASSPGTSGVTDTQYF. The CDR3 nucleotides are TGTGCCAGCAGTCCCGGGACTAGCGGGGTAACAGATACGCAGTATTTT.